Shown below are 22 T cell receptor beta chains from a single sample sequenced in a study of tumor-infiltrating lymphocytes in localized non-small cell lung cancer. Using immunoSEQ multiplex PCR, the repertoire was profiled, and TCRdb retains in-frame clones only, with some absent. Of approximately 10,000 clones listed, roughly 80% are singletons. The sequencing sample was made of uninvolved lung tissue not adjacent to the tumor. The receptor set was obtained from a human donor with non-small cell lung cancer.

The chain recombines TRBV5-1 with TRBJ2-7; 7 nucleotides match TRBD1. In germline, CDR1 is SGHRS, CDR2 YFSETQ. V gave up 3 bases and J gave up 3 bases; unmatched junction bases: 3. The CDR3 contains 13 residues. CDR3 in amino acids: CASSWPGGYEQYF. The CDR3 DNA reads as TGCGCCAGCAGCTGGCCAGGGGGCTACGAGCAGTACTTC. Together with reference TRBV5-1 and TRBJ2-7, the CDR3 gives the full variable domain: KAGVTQTPRYLIKTRGQQVTLSCSPISGHRSVSWYQQTPGQGLQFLFEYFSETQRNKGNFPGRFSGRQFSNSRSEMNVSTLELGDSALYLCASSWPGGYEQYFGPGTRLTVT.

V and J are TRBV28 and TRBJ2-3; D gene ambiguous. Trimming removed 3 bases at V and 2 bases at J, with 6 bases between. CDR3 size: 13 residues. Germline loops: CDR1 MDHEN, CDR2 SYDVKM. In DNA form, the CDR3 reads TGTGCCAGCAGTTTCCCCCCCACAGATACGCAGTATTTT. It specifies CASSFPPTDTQYF.

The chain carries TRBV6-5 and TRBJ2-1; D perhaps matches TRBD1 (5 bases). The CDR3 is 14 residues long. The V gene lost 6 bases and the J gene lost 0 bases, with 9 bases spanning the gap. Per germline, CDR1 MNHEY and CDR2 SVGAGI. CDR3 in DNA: TGTGCCAGCAGCCGACAGAGCTCCTACAATGAGCAGTTCTTC. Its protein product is CASSRQSSYNEQFF.

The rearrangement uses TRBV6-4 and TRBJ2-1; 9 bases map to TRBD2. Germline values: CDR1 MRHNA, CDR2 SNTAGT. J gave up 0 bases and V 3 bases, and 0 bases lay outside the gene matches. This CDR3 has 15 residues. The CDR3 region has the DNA TGTGCCAGCAGTGAGCGGGAGGGCTCCTACAATGAGCAGTTCTTC. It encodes CASSEREGSYNEQFF.

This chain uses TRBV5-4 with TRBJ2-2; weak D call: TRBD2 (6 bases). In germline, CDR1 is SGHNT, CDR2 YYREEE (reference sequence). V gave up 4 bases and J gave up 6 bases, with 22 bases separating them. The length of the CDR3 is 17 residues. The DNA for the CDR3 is TGTGCCAGCAGCCAAATAGCCGGGACTCACGCGGCCGGGGAGCTGTTTTTT. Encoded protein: CASSQIAGTHAAGELFF.

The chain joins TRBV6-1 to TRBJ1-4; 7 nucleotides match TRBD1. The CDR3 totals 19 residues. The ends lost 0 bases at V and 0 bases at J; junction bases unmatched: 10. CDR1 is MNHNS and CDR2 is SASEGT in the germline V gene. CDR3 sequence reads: CASSEALQGQVATNEKLFF. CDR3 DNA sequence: TGTGCCAGCAGTGAAGCGCTCCAAGGACAGGTTGCAACTAATGAAAAACTGTTTTTT.

The CDR3 DNA sequence: TGTGCCAGCAGCCACCTAGGGGGAGTAGATACGCAGTATTTT. Translation: CASSHLGGVDTQYF. The chain recombines TRBV14 with TRBJ2-3; D possibly corresponds to TRBD1 (6 bases). The CDR3 contains 14 residues. Germline V gene lookup returns CDR1 SGHDN and CDR2 FVKESK. V was pared by 3 bases and J by 5 bases, with 12 bases between.

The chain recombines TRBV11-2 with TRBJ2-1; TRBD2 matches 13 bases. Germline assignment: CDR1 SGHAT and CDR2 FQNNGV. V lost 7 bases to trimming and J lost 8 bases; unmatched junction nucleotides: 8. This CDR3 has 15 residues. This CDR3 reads CASNRGTSGNHEQFF. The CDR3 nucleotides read TGTGCCAGCAACCGAGGGACTAGCGGGAACCATGAGCAGTTCTTC. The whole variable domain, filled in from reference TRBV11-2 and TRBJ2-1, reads EAGVAQSPRYKIIEKRQSVAFWCNPISGHATLYWYQQILGQGPKLLIQFQNNGVVDDSQLPKDRFSAERLKGVDSTLKIQPAKLEDSAVYLCASNRGTSGNHEQFFGPGTRLTVL.

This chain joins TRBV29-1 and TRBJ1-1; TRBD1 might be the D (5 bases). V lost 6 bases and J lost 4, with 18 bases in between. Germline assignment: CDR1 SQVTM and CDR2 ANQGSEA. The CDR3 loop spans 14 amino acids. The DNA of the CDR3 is TGCAGCGTCCCCACCAGGGACCGGTTCACTGAAGCTTTCTTT. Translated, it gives CSVPTRDRFTEAFF. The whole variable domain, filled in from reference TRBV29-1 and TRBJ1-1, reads SAVISQKPSRDICQRGTSLTIQCQVDSQVTMMFWYRQQPGQSLTLIATANQGSEATYESGFVIDKFPISRPNLTFSTLTVSNMSPEDSSIYLCSVPTRDRFTEAFFGQGTRLTVV.

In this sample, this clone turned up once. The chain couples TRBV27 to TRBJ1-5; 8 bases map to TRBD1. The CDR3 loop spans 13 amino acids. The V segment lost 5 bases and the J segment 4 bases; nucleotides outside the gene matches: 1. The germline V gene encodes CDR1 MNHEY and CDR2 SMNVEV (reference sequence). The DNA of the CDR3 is TGTGCCAGCAGTCAGGGGGCGAATCAGCCCCAGCATTTT. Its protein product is CASSQGANQPQHF.

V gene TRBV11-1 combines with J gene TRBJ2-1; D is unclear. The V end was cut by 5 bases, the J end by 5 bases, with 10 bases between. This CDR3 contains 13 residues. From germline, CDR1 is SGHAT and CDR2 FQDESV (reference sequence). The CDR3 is CASSPQVNNEQFF. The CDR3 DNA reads TGTGCCAGCAGCCCTCAGGTCAACAATGAGCAGTTCTTC.

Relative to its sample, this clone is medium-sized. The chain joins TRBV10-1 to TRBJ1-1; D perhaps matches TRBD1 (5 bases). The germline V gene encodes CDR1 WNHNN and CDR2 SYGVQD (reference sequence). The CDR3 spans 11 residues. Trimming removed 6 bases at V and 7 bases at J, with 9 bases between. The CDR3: CASRGLGEAFF. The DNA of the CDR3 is TGCGCCAGCAGGGGGCTCGGTGAAGCTTTCTTT.

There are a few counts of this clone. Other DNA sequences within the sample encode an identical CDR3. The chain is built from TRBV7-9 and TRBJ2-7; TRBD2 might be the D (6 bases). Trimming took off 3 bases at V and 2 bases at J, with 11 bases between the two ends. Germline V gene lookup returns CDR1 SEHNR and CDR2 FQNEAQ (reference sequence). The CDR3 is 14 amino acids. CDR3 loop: CASSFGTATYEQYF. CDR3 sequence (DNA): TGTGCCAGCAGCTTTGGGACTGCTACCTACGAGCAGTACTTC. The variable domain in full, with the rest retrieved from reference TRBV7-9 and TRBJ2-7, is DTGVSQNPRHKITKRGQNVTFRCDPISEHNRLYWYRQTLGQGPEFLTYFQNEAQLEKSRLLSDRFSAERPKGSFSTLEIQRTEQGDSAMYLCASSFGTATYEQYFGPGTRLTVT.

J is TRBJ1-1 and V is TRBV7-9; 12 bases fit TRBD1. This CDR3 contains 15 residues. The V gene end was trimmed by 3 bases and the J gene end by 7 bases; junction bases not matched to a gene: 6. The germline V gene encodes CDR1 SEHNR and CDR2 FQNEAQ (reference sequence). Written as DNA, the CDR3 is TGTGCCAGCAGCTTGGGACAGGGGGCAGCGTTTGAAGCTTTCTTT. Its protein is CASSLGQGAAFEAFF.

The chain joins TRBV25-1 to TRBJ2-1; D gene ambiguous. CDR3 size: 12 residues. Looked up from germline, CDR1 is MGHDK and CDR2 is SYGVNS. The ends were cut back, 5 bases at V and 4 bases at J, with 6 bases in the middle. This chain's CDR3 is CASSTTYNEQFF. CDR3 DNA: TGTGCCAGCAGTACGACATACAATGAGCAGTTCTTC. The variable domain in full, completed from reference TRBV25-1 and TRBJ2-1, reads EADIYQTPRYLVIGTGKKITLECSQTMGHDKMYWYQQDPGMELHLIHYSYGVNSTEKGDLSSESTVSRIRTEHFPLTLESARPSHTSQYLCASSTTYNEQFFGPGTRLTVL.

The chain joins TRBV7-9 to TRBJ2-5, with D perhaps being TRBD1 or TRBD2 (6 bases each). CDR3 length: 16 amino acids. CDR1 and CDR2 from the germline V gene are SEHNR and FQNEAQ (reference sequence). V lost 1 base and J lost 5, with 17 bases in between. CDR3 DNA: TGTGCCAGCAGCTTAGGGGGGGCACGTTCGGCGGAGACCCAGTACTTC. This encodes CASSLGGARSAETQYF.

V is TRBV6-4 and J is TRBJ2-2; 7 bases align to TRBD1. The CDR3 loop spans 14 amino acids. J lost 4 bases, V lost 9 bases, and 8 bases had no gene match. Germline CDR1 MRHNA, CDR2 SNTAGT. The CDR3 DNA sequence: TGTGCCAGTTCCCAGGACAGGAGCACCGGGGAGCTGTTTTTT. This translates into CASSQDRSTGELFF.

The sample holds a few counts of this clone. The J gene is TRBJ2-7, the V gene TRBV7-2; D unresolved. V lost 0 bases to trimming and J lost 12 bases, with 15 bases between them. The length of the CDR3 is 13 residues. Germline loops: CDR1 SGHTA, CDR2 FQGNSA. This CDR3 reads CASSLATTVPAYF. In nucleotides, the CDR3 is TGTGCCAGCAGCTTAGCGACGACTGTCCCGGCGTACTTC.

CDR3 bases: TGTGCCAGCAGCTCACCCAACCTATACACTGAAGCTTTCTTT. Its protein product is CASSSPNLYTEAFF. This chain connects TRBV6-5 to TRBJ1-1; D uncertain. The germline V and J ends were trimmed by 6 bases and 3 bases, with 14 bases remaining between them. Germline lookup yields CDR1 MNHEY and CDR2 SVGAGI. The CDR3 length is 14 residues.

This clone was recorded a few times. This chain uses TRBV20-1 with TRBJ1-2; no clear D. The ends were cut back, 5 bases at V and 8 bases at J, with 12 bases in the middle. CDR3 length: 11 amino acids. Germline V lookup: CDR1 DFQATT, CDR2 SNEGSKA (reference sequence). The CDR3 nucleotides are TGCAGTGCTCCCCTATGGTACGGCTACACCTTC. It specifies CSAPLWYGYTF.

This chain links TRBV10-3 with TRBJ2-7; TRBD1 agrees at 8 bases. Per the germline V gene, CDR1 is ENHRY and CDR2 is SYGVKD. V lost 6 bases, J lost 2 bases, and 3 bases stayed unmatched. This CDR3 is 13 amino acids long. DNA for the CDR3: TGTGCCATCAGGGACAGGGAGACCTACGAGCAGTACTTC. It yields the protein CAIRDRETYEQYF.

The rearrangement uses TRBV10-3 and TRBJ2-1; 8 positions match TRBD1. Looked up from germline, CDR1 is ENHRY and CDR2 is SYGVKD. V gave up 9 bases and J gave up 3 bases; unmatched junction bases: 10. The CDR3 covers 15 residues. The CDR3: CAILDRVGNYNEQFF. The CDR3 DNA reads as TGTGCCATTCTGGACAGGGTGGGGAACTACAATGAGCAGTTCTTC.